The 3 T cell receptor beta chains listed next were all sequenced from one sample in a study of T cells in Graves' hyperthyroidism and ophthalmopathy. RNA transcripts gave rise to amplified TCR beta CDR3 regions. A first-round RT-PCR of the TCR CDR3 used the HTBI primer set. TCRdb passed the multiplex PCR reads through MiXCR, listing each CDR3 protein once. The repertoire includes a few hundred thousand distinct CDR3 sequences, 18% of them detected once, and 49% sits in the top ten. Material: blood. The receptors were gathered from a woman in her fifties or sixties with Graves' hyperthyroidism.

This clonotype was detected many times. The chain recombines TRBV12-3 or TRBV12-4 with TRBJ2-6; 9 bases are shared with TRBD1. With V trimmed by 5 bases and J by 0 bases, 5 bases remained unmatched. CDR3 size: 17 residues. CDR3: CASSNRGLDSGANVLTF. CDR3 nucleotides: TGTGCCAGCAGTAACAGGGGGCTAGACTCTGGGGCCAACGTCCTGACTTTC.

This clonotype was seen repeatedly, ten times or more. The V call is TRBV5-6, the J call TRBJ2-3; tentative D call: TRBD2 (5 bases). The V gene lost 2 bases and the J gene lost 0 bases, with 10 bases spanning the gap. The CDR3 is made up of 15 amino acids. CDR1 is SGHDT, CDR2 YYEEEE, per germline. CDR3 loop: CASSLWETSTDTQYF. The CDR3 DNA follows: TGTGCCAGCAGCTTATGGGAGACTAGCACAGATACGCAGTATTTT.

This clonotype was recorded a few times. The CDR3 nucleotides are TGCGCCAGCAAGCCAGCATCGAACACCGGGGAGCTGTTTTTT. Its translation: CASKPASNTGELFF. The chain combines TRBV5-1 with TRBJ2-2; D is undetermined. CDR3 size: 14 residues. Germline CDR1 SGHRS, CDR2 YFSETQ. V shed 6 bases and J shed 0 bases, with 9 bases lying between them.